The rows below give T cell receptor beta chains drawn from one sample of a study of siplizumab effects on memory and regulatory T cells. Sequencing was performed with immunoSEQ multiplex PCR; in TCRdb, only in-frame clones are kept and a portion is missing. Of over 100,000 clones detected, 92% appear once; the ten largest clones hold 0.65% to 0.9%. The sequenced material came from Tregs sorted from blood. The source is a human donor in good health. The CDR3 runs from the conserved cysteine through the conserved F or W. The D gene is left open where the match is weak. Expanded clones are given a class, and other clones once, few, many or no size at all.

d_call	v_call	clone_size	j_call	cdr3_nt	cdr3_aa
NA	TRBV25-1	NA	TRBJ2-7	TGTGCCAGCAGTTGGCTTGTGGGTGAGCAGTACTTC	CASSWLVGEQYF
TRBD2	TRBV7-9	NA	TRBJ2-5	TGTGCCAGCAGCTTATGGAGCGGGGGAGGGGTCCAAGAGACCCAGTACTTC	CASSLWSGGGVQETQYF
NA	TRBV10-3	NA	TRBJ2-1	TGTGCCATCAATGGAGGGGTGGGGAATGAGCAGTTCTTC	CAINGGVGNEQFF
TRBD2	TRBV6-1	NA	TRBJ2-7	TGTGCCAGCAGTGAATTTGGGAGGGGTTCCTACGAGCAGTACTTC	CASSEFGRGSYEQYF
TRBD1	TRBV5-5	once	TRBJ1-2	TGTGCCAGCAGCTTGGCGACAGGGCTCAACTATGGCTACACCTTC	CASSLATGLNYGYTF
NA	TRBV20-1	NA	TRBJ2-1	TGCAGTGCTAGCCCCAGGGGGCAGTTCTTC	CSASPRGQFF
NA	TRBV2	NA	TRBJ1-1	TGTGCCAGCGCTTTGAACACTGAAGCTTTCTTT	CASALNTEAFF
NA	TRBV6-1	NA	TRBJ1-2	TGTGCCAGCAATAGAAATCAGGAAGGTTATGGCTACACCTTC	CASNRNQEGYGYTF
NA	TRBV28	NA	TRBJ2-1	TGTGCCAGCAGTTTAAGCGGCGGGGCTAGCGAAGACAATGAGCAGTTCTTC	CASSLSGGASEDNEQFF
TRBD1	TRBV18	NA	TRBJ2-7	TGTGCCAGCTCGCAACAGGGGTCAGGAGTCTACGAGCAGTACTTC	CASSQQGSGVYEQYF
NA	TRBV15	NA	TRBJ2-3	TGTGCCACCAGCAGAGACGGGTTAAGCACAGATACGCAGTATTTT	CATSRDGLSTDTQYF
NA	TRBV5-1	once	TRBJ2-7	TGCGCCAGCAGCTCCGGACTCCTCTACGAGCAGTACTTC	CASSSGLLYEQYF
NA	TRBV11-1	NA	TRBJ1-1	TGTGCCAGCAGCTTAGATACAGGGTGGACTGAAGCTTTCTTT	CASSLDTGWTEAFF
TRBD1	TRBV5-1	NA	TRBJ1-3	TGCGCCAGCAGCCTACAGGGGACCTCTGGAAACACCATATATTTT	CASSLQGTSGNTIYF
TRBD1	TRBV6-6	NA	TRBJ1-1	TGTGCCAGCAGTTTGGACAGGGGAACGAACACTGAAGCTTTCTTT	CASSLDRGTNTEAFF
NA	TRBV18	NA	TRBJ1-1	TGTGCCAGCTCACCGTTTGGCAGCATGAACACTGAAGCTTTCTTT	CASSPFGSMNTEAFF
NA	TRBV6-1	NA	TRBJ1-6	TGTGCCAGCAGGAGGGTCCCGGAAAATTCACCCCTCCACTTT	CASRRVPENSPLHF
NA	TRBV19	NA	TRBJ1-5	TGTGCCAGTAGAACCGCTAATCAGCCCCAGCATTTT	CASRTANQPQHF
NA	TRBV6-5	NA	TRBJ2-5	TGTGCCAGCAGGATACCGGGACGGAAGACCCAGTACTTC	CASRIPGRKTQYF
TRBD1	TRBV18	NA	TRBJ1-2	TGTGCCAGCTCACCGGGACAGGGGAACTATGGCTACACCTTC	CASSPGQGNYGYTF
NA	TRBV6-5	NA	TRBJ1-4	TGTGCCAGCAGTTCAGGATCAACTAATGAAAAACTGTTTTTT	CASSSGSTNEKLFF
NA	TRBV7-8	NA	TRBJ2-7	TGTGCTATCCGAGTGCCCCCCTACGAGCAGTACTTC	CAIRVPPYEQYF
NA	TRBV6-6	NA	TRBJ1-6	TGTGCCAGCGGCCGAGAGCCCAATTCACCCCTCCACTTT	CASGREPNSPLHF
TRBD1	TRBV27	NA	TRBJ2-2	TGTGCCAGCACCCGACAGGGGGCAATCGGGGAGCTGTTTTTT	CASTRQGAIGELFF
NA	TRBV7-9	NA	TRBJ2-5	TGTGCCAGCAGCCAAATAGCCGGAGAGACCCAGTACTTC	CASSQIAGETQYF
NA	TRBV27	NA	TRBJ1-2	TGTGCCCAAAACGGGGGATCTTGGAACTATGGCTACACCTTC	CAQNGGSWNYGYTF
TRBD2	TRBV2	NA	TRBJ2-2	TGTGCCAGCAGTCTAGCGGGAGTATCAACCGGGGAGCTGTTTTTT	CASSLAGVSTGELFF
TRBD2	TRBV11-3	NA	TRBJ2-5	TGTGCCAGCAGCTTAGGACTAGCGGGGGAAGAGACCCAGTACTTC	CASSLGLAGEETQYF
NA	TRBV5-1	NA	TRBJ2-3	TGCGCCAGCAGCTTGGGGGCCAGGGGCTACACAGATACGCAGTATTTT	CASSLGARGYTDTQYF
NA	TRBV5-5	NA	TRBJ1-1	TGTGCCAGCAGCTTGTTACCTTCGAACACTGAAGCTTTCTTT	CASSLLPSNTEAFF
NA	TRBV5-1	NA	TRBJ1-2	TGCGCCAGCAGCTTGGGGGGATTACAGGGATACTATGGCTACACCTTC	CASSLGGLQGYYGYTF
NA	TRBV27	NA	TRBJ2-4	TGTGCCAGCAGTCTATACAAAGAAAACATTCAGTACTTC	CASSLYKENIQYF
NA	TRBV25-1	NA	TRBJ2-3	TGTGCCAGCAGTGAACCCTCCTACACAGATACGCAGTATTTT	CASSEPSYTDTQYF
NA	TRBV4-1	NA	TRBJ1-4	TGCGCCAGCAGCCAAGCGGGGGTCAGGGGAGGGAATGAAAAACTGTTTTTT	CASSQAGVRGGNEKLFF
NA	TRBV7-3	NA	TRBJ1-1	TGTGCCAGCAGCGATTCGGGACAAGGGACTGAAGCTTTCTTT	CASSDSGQGTEAFF
NA	TRBV10-2	NA	TRBJ2-1	TGCGCCAGCAGTGAACGGCCGGGGAATGAGCAGTTCTTC	CASSERPGNEQFF
NA	TRBV5-6	NA	TRBJ1-1	TGTGCCAGCAGCCCGGTCGATGCCGGGAACACTGAAGCTTTCTTT	CASSPVDAGNTEAFF
NA	TRBV7-8	NA	TRBJ1-2	TGTGCCAGCAGCTTAGATTATGGCTATGGCTACACCTTC	CASSLDYGYGYTF
NA	TRBV18	NA	TRBJ2-7	TGTGCCAGCTCATCAGGGGAGGGAAACGAGCAGTACTTC	CASSSGEGNEQYF
NA	TRBV7-9	NA	TRBJ2-7	TGTGCCAGCAGCTCATCGTGGTCCGGGCAATACGAGCAGTACTTC	CASSSSWSGQYEQYF
NA	TRBV18	NA	TRBJ2-1	TGTGCCAGCTCACCGGACTGGGCCTCCGGAGTCTACAATGAGCAGTTCTTC	CASSPDWASGVYNEQFF
TRBD2	TRBV19	NA	TRBJ2-7	TGTGCCAGTAGTATAGCGGGAGGCGGCTCCTACGAGCAGTACTTC	CASSIAGGGSYEQYF
TRBD1	TRBV5-6	once	TRBJ1-6	TGTGCCAGCAGCTTGGTGCGGACAGGGTTTAGGAATAATTCACCCCTCCACTTT	CASSLVRTGFRNNSPLHF
NA	TRBV5-4	once	TRBJ1-1	TGTGCCAGCAGCTCTTTCAGGAACACTGAAGCTTTCTTT	CASSSFRNTEAFF